The 22 T cell receptor beta chains below all came from one sample that was sequenced in a study of OX40 agonist ivuxolimab in advanced cancers. Repertoires were generated with immunoSEQ multiplex PCR, while TCRdb's copy carries only in-frame clones and drops some. Here the sample spans around 19,000 clones, around 78% being singletons. The sequencing here drew on CD4+ or CD8+ T cells sorted from blood, taken in a trial of the OX40 agonist ivuxolimab. Receptors were obtained from an adult with an advanced solid tumor such as melanoma, head and neck, liver or kidney cancer.

The genes are TRBV7-8 and TRBJ1-2; 7 nucleotides agree with TRBD1. CDR1 is SGHVS, CDR2 FQNEAQ, per germline. V lost 0 bases to trimming and J lost 7 bases; unmatched junction nucleotides: 8. The CDR3 has 15 amino acids. The CDR3 sequence is CASSLASQGVGGYTF. CDR3 in DNA: TGTGCCAGCAGCTTAGCGTCCCAGGGGGTGGGTGGCTACACCTTC.

The chain recombines TRBV27 with TRBJ2-1, with 8 bases aligning to TRBD2. J lost 4 bases, V lost 4 bases, and 9 bases had no gene match. CDR3 length equals 16 residues. Germline V CDR1 and CDR2: MNHEY, SMNVEV (reference sequence). The CDR3 DNA reads TGTGCCAGCAGTTCCCCAGGAAGCGGGAGATACAATGAGCAGTTCTTC. As protein: CASSSPGSGRYNEQFF.

This clone was seen only a few times. The chain has TRBV5-6 and TRBJ2-3; the match to TRBD2 covers 14 bases. This CDR3 region has 16 residues. V lost 4 bases to trimming and J lost 2 bases; unmatched junction nucleotides: 3. Germline V gene sequence: CDR1 SGHDT, CDR2 YYEEEE. As DNA, the CDR3 is TGTGCCAGCAGCCTGGGACTAGCGGGGGCCACAGATACGCAGTATTTT. Protein sequence: CASSLGLAGATDTQYF. Looking up the rest from reference TRBV5-6 and TRBJ2-3 gives the full variable domain: DAGVTQSPTHLIKTRGQQVTLRCSPKSGHDTVSWYQQALGQGPQFIFQYYEEEERQRGNFPDRFSGHQFPNYSSELNVNALLLGDSALYLCASSLGLAGATDTQYFGPGTRLTVL.

This rearrangement joins TRBV27 to TRBJ2-7; D may be TRBD1 (5 bases). The V and J ends lost 4 bases and 2 bases respectively, with 12 bases between them. Germline V CDR1 and CDR2: MNHEY, SMNVEV (reference sequence). The CDR3 spans 14 residues. DNA for the CDR3: TGTGCCAGCAGTTCCCAGGACAAAACCTACGAGCAGTACTTC. The encoded protein is CASSSQDKTYEQYF.

The chain has TRBV7-9 and TRBJ2-7; D not certain. Germline-derived CDR1 and CDR2 are SEHNR and FQNEAQ (reference sequence). Between the trimmed V and J ends, which lost 6 bases and 6 bases, there was a span of 6 bases. CDR3 length equals 10 residues. The CDR3 reads CASSGLEQYF. The CDR3 DNA sequence: TGTGCCAGCAGTGGGCTCGAGCAGTACTTC.

The chain joins TRBV7-9 to TRBJ2-4; D may correspond to TRBD1 or TRBD2 (5 bases each). Per germline, CDR1 SEHNR and CDR2 FQNEAQ (reference sequence). The length of the CDR3 is 15 residues. Trimming left V 6 bases short and J 2 bases short, with 14 bases between. CDR3 loop: CASSPVGDPKNIQYF. The CDR3 coding sequence is TGTGCCAGCAGTCCAGTTGGGGACCCCAAAAACATTCAGTACTTC.

This clone showed up just a few times. DNA for the CDR3: TGTGCCAGCAGCCCCGTCGAAGAAGGGAATTCACCCCTCCACTTT. This codes for CASSPVEEGNSPLHF. The rearrangement joins TRBV6-5 to TRBJ1-6, with unresolved D. Trimming pared 6 bases from V and 7 bases from J, leaving 16 bases between. The CDR3 sequence is 15 residues long. Germline assignment: CDR1 MNHEY and CDR2 SVGAGI.

This chain connects TRBV29-1 to TRBJ1-1; D is ambiguous. In germline, CDR1 is SQVTM, CDR2 ANQGSEA. Trimming pared 2 bases from V and 1 base from J, leaving 11 bases between. This CDR3 is 14 amino acids long. CDR3 sequence reads: CSVEFGRTNTEAFF. CDR3 DNA: TGCAGCGTTGAATTTGGGCGGACGAACACTGAAGCTTTCTTT.

The V call is TRBV25-1, the J call TRBJ1-6; possible D gene TRBD1, 5 bases. The CDR3 spans 13 residues. With 8 bases removed from V and 3 bases from J, the gap between germline ends came to 8 bases. Germline lookup yields CDR1 MGHDK and CDR2 SYGVNS. This CDR3 reads CASQGYYNSPLHF. The CDR3 DNA reads TGTGCCAGCCAGGGTTACTATAATTCACCCCTCCACTTT.

V usage is TRBV28 and J usage is TRBJ2-7; TRBD2 matches 11 bases. Germline trimming cut 5 bases from V and 3 bases from J; bases unmatched to any gene: 9. The CDR3 loop spans 16 amino acids. Germline CDR1 and CDR2: MDHEN and SYDVKM. CDR3 loop: CASSATGTSGSYEQYF. The CDR3 bases are TGTGCCAGCAGTGCCACCGGGACTAGCGGTAGCTACGAGCAGTACTTC.

DNA of the CDR3: TGTGCCAGCAGCCCTCAGGGGGCGAGCGCCTGGGGAGCTTTCTTT. This sequence encodes CASSPQGASAWGAFF. V gene TRBV9 combines with J gene TRBJ1-1, with 8 bases that match TRBD1. Trimming removed 4 bases from V and 10 bases from J; junction bases left unmatched: 15. The CDR3 covers 15 residues. Germline V gene sequence: CDR1 SGDLS, CDR2 YYNGEE.

This clone was seen just once. V usage is TRBV27 and J usage is TRBJ2-3; 7 bases align to TRBD2. CDR3 size: 13 residues. Germline CDR1 is MNHEY and CDR2 is SMNVEV (reference sequence). The V gene end was trimmed by 8 bases and the J gene end by 0 bases; junction bases not matched to a gene: 2. The DNA for the CDR3 is TGTGCCAGCCGGACTAGAAGCACAGATACGCAGTATTTT. Its protein product is CASRTRSTDTQYF.

The chain carries TRBV2 and TRBJ2-1; a possible D gene is TRBD1 (7 bases). The CDR3 extends over 15 amino acids. CDR1 and CDR2 (germline): SNHLY, FYNNEI. Trimming cost V 7 bases and J 0 bases, with 13 bases left between them. Here the CDR3 DNA reads TGTGCCAGCAAATCAGGGGGGAGCTCCTACAATGAGCAGTTCTTC. Amino acid sequence: CASKSGGSSYNEQFF.

V and J are TRBV4-1 and TRBJ2-1; the D gene is possibly TRBD1 (6 bases). Trimming removed 3 bases from V and 5 bases from J, with 8 bases in between. Germline CDR1 is MGHRA and CDR2 is YSYEKL. The CDR3 has 13 amino acids. Here the CDR3 DNA reads TGCGCCAGCAGCCAGGGACACCACAATGAGCAGTTCTTC. It yields the protein CASSQGHHNEQFF.

The rearrangement uses TRBV7-2 and TRBJ1-1; D is unclear. Germline V gene data show CDR1 as SGHTA and CDR2 as FQGNSA. Deletions cut 5 bases from V and 0 bases from J, with 13 bases between. This CDR3 comprises 15 residues. Here the CDR3 reads CASSPRWNMNTEAFF. The CDR3 nucleotides are TGTGCCAGCAGCCCTCGGTGGAACATGAACACTGAAGCTTTCTTT. The entire variable domain, with the rest obtained from reference TRBV7-2 and TRBJ1-1, is as follows: GAGVSQSPSNKVTEKGKDVELRCDPISGHTALYWYRQSLGQGLEFLIYFQGNSAPDKSGLPSDRFSAERTGGSVSTLTIQRTQQEDSAVYLCASSPRWNMNTEAFFGQGTRLTVV.

The rearrangement uses TRBV13 and TRBJ1-2; a weak D match, TRBD1 (5 bases). CDR1 and CDR2 from the germline V gene are PRHDT and FYEKMQ (reference sequence). The CDR3 contains 15 residues. V dropped 5 bases and J dropped 4 bases, with 17 bases sitting between them. CDR3 coding DNA: TGTGCCAGCAGCGCCACCCCGGGGCGCGGCTATGGCTACACCTTC. Translation: CASSATPGRGYGYTF. The full variable domain, with the rest looked up from reference TRBV13 and TRBJ1-2, is AAGVIQSPRHLIKEKRETATLKCYPIPRHDTVYWYQQGPGQDPQFLISFYEKMQSDKGSIPDRFSAQQFSDYHSELNMSSLELGDSALYFCASSATPGRGYGYTFGSGTRLTVV.

The V gene is TRBV4-2, the J gene TRBJ2-5, with 12 bases matching TRBD2. There are 17 residues in the CDR3. Trimming cost V 0 bases and J 2 bases; bases outside gene matches: 4. Germline CDR1 is LGHNA and CDR2 is YNFKEQ. The CDR3 protein is CASSQDPGLAGQETQYF. Written as DNA, the CDR3 is TGTGCCAGCAGCCAAGACCCAGGACTAGCGGGACAAGAGACCCAGTACTTC.

This clone was detected only a few times. This chain connects TRBV27 to TRBJ2-1, with D possibly TRBD1 on 7 matching bases. Trimming left V 1 base short and J 5 bases short, with 15 bases between. Germline V CDR1 and CDR2: MNHEY, SMNVEV (reference sequence). The CDR3 consists of 16 residues. CDR3 sequence (DNA): TGTGCCAGCAGTTTATGGGCAGGGGGGTTGAACAATGAGCAGTTCTTC. Translation gives CASSLWAGGLNNEQFF.

The chain links TRBV7-9 to TRBJ2-2; D tentatively reads TRBD1 or TRBD2 (5 bases each). CDR3 length: 15 residues. V lost 5 bases and J lost 0, with 10 bases in between. Germline values: CDR1 SEHNR, CDR2 FQNEAQ (reference sequence). Here the CDR3 reads CASSPGTANTGELFF. In DNA, the CDR3 is TGTGCCAGCAGCCCTGGGACCGCGAACACCGGGGAGCTGTTTTTT.

The V gene is TRBV29-1, the J gene TRBJ2-1, with 10 bases lining up with TRBD2. The CDR3 runs 13 residues. The trim removed 4 bases at V and 7 bases at J, leaving 4 bases unmatched. Germline CDR1 is SQVTM and CDR2 is ANQGSEA. The CDR3 DNA sequence: TGCAGCGTTGGACTAGCGGGCCCGAATGAGCAGTTCTTC. Protein: CSVGLAGPNEQFF.

V is TRBV9 and J is TRBJ2-5; TRBD2 might be the D (6 bases). Germline V CDR1 and CDR2: SGDLS, YYNGEE. The CDR3 runs 14 residues. V dropped 1 base and J dropped 4 bases, with 11 bases sitting between them. CDR3 nucleotides: TGTGCCAGCAGCGTATCCACTAGCAGAGAGACCCAGTACTTC. Residues: CASSVSTSRETQYF.

The chain couples TRBV19 to TRBJ2-3; 8 bases are shared with TRBD1. Trimming took 3 bases from V and 3 from J; bases not matched to a gene: 5. Germline V gives CDR1 LNHDA, CDR2 SQIVND (reference sequence). CDR3 size: 15 residues. The CDR3 loop is CASSMTGVRTDTQYF. In nucleotides, the CDR3 is TGTGCCAGTAGTATGACAGGGGTTCGTACAGATACGCAGTATTTT.